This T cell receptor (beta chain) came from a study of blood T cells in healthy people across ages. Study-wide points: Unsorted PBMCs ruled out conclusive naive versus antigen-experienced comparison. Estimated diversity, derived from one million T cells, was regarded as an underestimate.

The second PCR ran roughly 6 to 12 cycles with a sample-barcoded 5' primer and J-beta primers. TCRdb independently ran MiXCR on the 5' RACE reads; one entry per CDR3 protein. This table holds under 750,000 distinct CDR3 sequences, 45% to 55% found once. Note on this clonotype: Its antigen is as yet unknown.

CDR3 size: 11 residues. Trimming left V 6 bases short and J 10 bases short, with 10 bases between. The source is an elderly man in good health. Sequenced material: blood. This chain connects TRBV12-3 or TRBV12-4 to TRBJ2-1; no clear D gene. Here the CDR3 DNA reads TGTGCCAGCAGAGCGATCGGCGAGCAGTTCTTC. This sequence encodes CASRAIGEQFF.